This TCR beta chain was recovered during a study of cytomegalovirus exposure and HLA in healthy donors. Primers for the PCR totalled 60 Vbeta and 13 Jbeta. Sequencing was performed with immunoSEQ multiplex PCR; in TCRdb, only in-frame clones are kept and a portion is missing. Among some 190,000 clones listed, around 73% were seen once. Turning to this clone: Its antigen is not identified.

Study outcomes and limitations: About 90% or about 30% of the time was how often most TCR beta V segments were productive, according to an earlier analysis.

This CDR3 is built from 17 residues. Per germline, CDR1 SGHAT and CDR2 FQNNGV. J gave up 0 bases and V 3 bases, and 8 bases lay outside the gene matches. The receptor was isolated from a woman aged 25 to 39 in good health and CMV-seropositive. This chain uses TRBV11-2 with TRBJ2-5; 9 bases align to TRBD2. Source material: PBMCs. CDR3 sequence reads: CASSFGLLAGHQETQYF. CDR3 bases: TGTGCCAGCAGCTTCGGTCTACTAGCGGGTCACCAAGAGACCCAGTACTTC.